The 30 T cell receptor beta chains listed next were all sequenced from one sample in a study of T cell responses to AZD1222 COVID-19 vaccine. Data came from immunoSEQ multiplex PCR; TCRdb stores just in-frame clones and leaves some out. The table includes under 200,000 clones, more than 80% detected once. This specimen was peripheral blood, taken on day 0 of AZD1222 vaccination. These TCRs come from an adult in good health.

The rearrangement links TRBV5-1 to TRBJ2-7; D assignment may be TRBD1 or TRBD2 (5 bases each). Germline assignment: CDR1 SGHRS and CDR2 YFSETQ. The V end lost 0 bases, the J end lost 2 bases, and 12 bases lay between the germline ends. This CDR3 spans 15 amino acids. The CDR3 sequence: CASSLVAGSAYEQYF. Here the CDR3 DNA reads TGCGCCAGCAGCTTGGTTGCAGGGAGCGCCTACGAGCAGTACTTC.

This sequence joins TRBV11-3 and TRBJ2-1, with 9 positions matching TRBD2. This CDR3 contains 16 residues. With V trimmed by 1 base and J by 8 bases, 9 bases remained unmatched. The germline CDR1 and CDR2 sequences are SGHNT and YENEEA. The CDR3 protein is CASSLGGRASVDEQFF. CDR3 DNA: TGTGCCAGCAGCTTAGGCGGGAGGGCCTCTGTGGATGAGCAGTTCTTC.

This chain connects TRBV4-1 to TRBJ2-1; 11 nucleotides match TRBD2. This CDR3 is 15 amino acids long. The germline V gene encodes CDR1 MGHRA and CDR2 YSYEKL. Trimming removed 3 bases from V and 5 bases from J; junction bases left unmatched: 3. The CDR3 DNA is TGCGCCAGCAGCCACCTAGCGGGGGGCAACAATGAGCAGTTCTTC. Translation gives CASSHLAGGNNEQFF.

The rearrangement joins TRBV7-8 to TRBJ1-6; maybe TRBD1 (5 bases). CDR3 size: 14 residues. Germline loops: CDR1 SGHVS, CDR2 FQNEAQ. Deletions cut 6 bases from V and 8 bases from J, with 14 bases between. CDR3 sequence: CASRMWQGDSPLHF. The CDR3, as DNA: TGTGCCAGCAGAATGTGGCAGGGTGATTCACCCCTCCACTTT.

The CDR3 protein is CATQLWGYTEAFF. As DNA, the CDR3 is TGTGCCACTCAATTGTGGGGCTACACTGAAGCTTTCTTT. This chain joins TRBV19 and TRBJ1-1; tentative D call: TRBD1 (5 bases). The CDR3 length is 13 residues. Deletions cut 10 bases from V and 3 bases from J, with 15 bases between. Germline V gene lookup returns CDR1 LNHDA and CDR2 SQIVND (reference sequence). The variable domain in full, completed from reference TRBV19 and TRBJ1-1, reads DGGITQSPKYLFRKEGQNVTLSCEQNLNHDAMYWYRQDPGQGLRLIYYSQIVNDFQKGDIAEGYSVSREKKESFPLTVTSAQKNPTAFYLCATQLWGYTEAFFGQGTRLTVV.

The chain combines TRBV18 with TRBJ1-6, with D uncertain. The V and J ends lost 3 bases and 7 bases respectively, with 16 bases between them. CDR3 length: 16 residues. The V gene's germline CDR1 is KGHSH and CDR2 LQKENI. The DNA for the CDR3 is TGTGCCAGCTCACCGATCGGGTCCCCAGAGAATTCACCCCTCCACTTT. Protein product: CASSPIGSPENSPLHF.

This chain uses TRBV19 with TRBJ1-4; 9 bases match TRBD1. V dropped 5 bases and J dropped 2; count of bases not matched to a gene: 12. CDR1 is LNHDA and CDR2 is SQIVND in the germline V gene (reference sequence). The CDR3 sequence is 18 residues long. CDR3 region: CASSGQGNFFGTNEKLFF. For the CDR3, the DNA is TGTGCCAGTAGTGGACAGGGGAACTTTTTTGGGACTAATGAAAAACTGTTTTTT.

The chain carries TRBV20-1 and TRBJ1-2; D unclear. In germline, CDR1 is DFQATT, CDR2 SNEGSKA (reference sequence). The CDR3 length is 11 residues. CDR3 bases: TGCAGCGTCGCGGGAGACTATGGCTACACCTTC. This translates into CSVAGDYGYTF.

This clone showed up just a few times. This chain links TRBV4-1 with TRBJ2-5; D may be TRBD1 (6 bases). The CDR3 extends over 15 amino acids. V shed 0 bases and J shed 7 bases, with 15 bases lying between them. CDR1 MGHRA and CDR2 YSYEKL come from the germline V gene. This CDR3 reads CASSQDRGSWGTQYF. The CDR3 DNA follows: TGCGCCAGCAGCCAAGATAGGGGGAGTTGGGGGACCCAGTACTTC.

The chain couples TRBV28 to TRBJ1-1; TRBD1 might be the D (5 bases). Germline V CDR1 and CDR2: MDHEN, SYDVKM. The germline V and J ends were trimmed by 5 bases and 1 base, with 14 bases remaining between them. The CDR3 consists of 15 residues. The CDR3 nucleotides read TGTGCCAGCAGTGCCCTTTGGGGCCCGAACACTGAAGCTTTCTTT. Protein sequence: CASSALWGPNTEAFF.

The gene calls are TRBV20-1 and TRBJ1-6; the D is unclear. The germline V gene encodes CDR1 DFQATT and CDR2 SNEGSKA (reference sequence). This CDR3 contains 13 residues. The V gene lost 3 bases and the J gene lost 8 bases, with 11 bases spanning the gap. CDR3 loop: CSASFTADSPLHF. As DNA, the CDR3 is TGCAGTGCTAGTTTCACAGCGGATTCACCCCTCCACTTT.

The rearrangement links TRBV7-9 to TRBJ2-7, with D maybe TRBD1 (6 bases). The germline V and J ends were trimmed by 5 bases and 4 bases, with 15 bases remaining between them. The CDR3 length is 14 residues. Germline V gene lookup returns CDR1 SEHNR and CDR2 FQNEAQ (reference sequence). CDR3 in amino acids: CASSDGDKSYEQYF. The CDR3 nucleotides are TGTGCCAGCAGCGACGGGGACAAAAGTTACGAGCAGTACTTC. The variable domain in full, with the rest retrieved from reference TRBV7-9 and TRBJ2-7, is DTGVSQNPRHKITKRGQNVTFRCDPISEHNRLYWYRQTLGQGPEFLTYFQNEAQLEKSRLLSDRFSAERPKGSFSTLEIQRTEQGDSAMYLCASSDGDKSYEQYFGPGTRLTVT.

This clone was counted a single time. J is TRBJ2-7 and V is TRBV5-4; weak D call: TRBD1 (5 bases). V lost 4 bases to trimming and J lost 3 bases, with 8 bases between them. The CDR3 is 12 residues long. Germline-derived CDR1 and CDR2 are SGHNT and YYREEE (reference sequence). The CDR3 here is CASSQDSYEQYF. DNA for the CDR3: TGTGCCAGCAGCCAAGACAGCTACGAGCAGTACTTC.

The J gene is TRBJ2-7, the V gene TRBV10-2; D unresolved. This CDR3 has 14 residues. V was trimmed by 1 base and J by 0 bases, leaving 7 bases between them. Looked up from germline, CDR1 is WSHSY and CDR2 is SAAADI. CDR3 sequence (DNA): TGCGCCAGCAGTGAGTACAGAAACTCCTACGAGCAGTACTTC. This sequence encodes CASSEYRNSYEQYF.

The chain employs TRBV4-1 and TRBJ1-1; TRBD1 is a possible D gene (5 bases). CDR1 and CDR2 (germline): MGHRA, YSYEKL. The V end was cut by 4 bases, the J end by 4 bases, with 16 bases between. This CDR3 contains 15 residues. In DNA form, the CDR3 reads TGCGCCAGCAGCCGAACGACCGGGACCGCCACTGAAGCTTTCTTT. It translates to CASSRTTGTATEAFF.

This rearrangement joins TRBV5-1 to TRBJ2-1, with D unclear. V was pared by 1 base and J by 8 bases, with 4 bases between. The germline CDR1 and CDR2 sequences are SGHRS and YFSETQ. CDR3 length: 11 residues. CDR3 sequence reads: CASSLSYEQFF. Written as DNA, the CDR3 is TGCGCCAGCAGCTTGTCGTATGAGCAGTTCTTC.

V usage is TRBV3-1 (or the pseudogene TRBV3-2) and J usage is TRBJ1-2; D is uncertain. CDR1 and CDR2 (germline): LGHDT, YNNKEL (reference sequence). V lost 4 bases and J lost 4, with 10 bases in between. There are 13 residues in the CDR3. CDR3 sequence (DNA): TGTGCCAGCAGCCCAGTCGGACCCTATGGCTACACCTTC. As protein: CASSPVGPYGYTF.

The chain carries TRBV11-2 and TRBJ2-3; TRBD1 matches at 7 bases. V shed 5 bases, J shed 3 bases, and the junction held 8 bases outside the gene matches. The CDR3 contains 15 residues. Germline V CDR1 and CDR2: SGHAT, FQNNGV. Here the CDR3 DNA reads TGTGCCAGCAGCGCAGAACAGGGGTGGACAGATACGCAGTATTTT. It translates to CASSAEQGWTDTQYF.

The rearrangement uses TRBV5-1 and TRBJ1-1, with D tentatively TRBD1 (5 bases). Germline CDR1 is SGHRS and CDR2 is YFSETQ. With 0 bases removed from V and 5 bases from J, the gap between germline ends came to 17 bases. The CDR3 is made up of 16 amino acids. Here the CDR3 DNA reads TGCGCCAGCAGCTTGGCGATTCAGGGCTCGAGGACTGAAGCTTTCTTT. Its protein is CASSLAIQGSRTEAFF.

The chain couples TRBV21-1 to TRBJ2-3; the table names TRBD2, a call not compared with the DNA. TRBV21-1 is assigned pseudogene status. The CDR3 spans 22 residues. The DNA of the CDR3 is TGTGCCAGCAGCAAAGCGAGCCAGGGCAAACTTAGCGGGGGGCCTAGGACAGATACGCAGTATTTT. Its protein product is CASSKASQGKLSGGPRTDTQYF.

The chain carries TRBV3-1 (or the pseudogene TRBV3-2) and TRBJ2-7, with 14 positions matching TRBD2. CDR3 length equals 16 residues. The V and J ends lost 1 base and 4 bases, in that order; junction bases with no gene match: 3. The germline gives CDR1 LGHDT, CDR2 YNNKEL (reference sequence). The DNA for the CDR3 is TGTGCCAGCAGCCAAGGACTAGCGGGGGGGCCGTACGAGCAGTACTTC. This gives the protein CASSQGLAGGPYEQYF.

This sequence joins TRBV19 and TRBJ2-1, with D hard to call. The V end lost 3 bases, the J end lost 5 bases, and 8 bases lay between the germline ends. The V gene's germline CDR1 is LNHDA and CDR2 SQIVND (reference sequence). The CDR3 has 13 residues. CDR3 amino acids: CASSISRDNEQFF. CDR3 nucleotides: TGTGCCAGTAGTATTTCTCGGGACAATGAGCAGTTCTTC. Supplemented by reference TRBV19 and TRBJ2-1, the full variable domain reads DGGITQSPKYLFRKEGQNVTLSCEQNLNHDAMYWYRQDPGQGLRLIYYSQIVNDFQKGDIAEGYSVSREKKESFPLTVTSAQKNPTAFYLCASSISRDNEQFFGPGTRLTVL.

This CDR3 is CAITRTSGGYEQYF. DNA for the CDR3: TGTGCCATCACACGGACTAGCGGGGGCTACGAGCAGTACTTC. This chain connects TRBV10-3 to TRBJ2-7; 13 nucleotides match TRBD2. The CDR3 extends over 14 amino acids. CDR1 is ENHRY, CDR2 SYGVKD, per germline. V dropped 7 bases and J dropped 3; count of bases not matched to a gene: 3.

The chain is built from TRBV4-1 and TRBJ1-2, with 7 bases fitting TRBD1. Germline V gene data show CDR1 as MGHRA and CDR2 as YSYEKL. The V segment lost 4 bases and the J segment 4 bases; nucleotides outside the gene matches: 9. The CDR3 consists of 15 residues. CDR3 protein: CASSLRSPGGYGYTF. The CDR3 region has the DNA TGCGCCAGCAGCCTCCGCTCCCCAGGGGGCTATGGCTACACCTTC.

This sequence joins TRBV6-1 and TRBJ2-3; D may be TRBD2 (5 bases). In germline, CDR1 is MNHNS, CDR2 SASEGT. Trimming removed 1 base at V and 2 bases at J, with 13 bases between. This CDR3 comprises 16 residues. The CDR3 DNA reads TGTGCCAGCAGTGAAGGGGCCGTTCTAGCCACAGATACGCAGTATTTT. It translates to CASSEGAVLATDTQYF.

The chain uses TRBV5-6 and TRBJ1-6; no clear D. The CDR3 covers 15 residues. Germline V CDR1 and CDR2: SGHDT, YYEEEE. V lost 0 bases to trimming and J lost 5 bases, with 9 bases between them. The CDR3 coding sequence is TGTGCCAGCAGCTTGGACACGCACGATAATTCACCCCTCCACTTT. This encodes CASSLDTHDNSPLHF.

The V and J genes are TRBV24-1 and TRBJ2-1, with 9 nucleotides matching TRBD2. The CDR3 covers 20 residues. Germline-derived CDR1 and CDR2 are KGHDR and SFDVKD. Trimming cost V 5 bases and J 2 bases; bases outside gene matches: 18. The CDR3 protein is CATSVSGGLAQRGAYNEQFF. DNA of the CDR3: TGTGCCACCAGTGTTTCCGGAGGGCTAGCTCAGCGGGGGGCCTACAATGAGCAGTTCTTC.

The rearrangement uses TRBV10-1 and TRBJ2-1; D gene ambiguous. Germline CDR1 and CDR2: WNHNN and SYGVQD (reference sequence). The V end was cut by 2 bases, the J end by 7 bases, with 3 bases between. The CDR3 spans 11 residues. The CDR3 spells CASSENNEQFF. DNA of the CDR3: TGCGCCAGCAGTGAGAATAATGAGCAGTTCTTC.

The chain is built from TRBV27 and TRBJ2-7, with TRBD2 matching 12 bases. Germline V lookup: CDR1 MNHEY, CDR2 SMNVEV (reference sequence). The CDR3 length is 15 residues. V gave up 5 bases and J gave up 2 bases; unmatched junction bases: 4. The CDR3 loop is CASSPRLAGAYEQYF. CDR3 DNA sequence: TGTGCCAGCAGTCCGCGACTAGCGGGAGCCTACGAGCAGTACTTC.

The CDR3 is CASSSKYTGGPYNEQFF. In DNA, the CDR3 is TGTGCCAGCAGCTCGAAGTACACAGGGGGCCCGTACAATGAGCAGTTCTTC. The V call is TRBV13, the J call TRBJ2-1; TRBD1 agrees at 9 bases. Germline V lookup: CDR1 PRHDT, CDR2 FYEKMQ (reference sequence). V was clipped by 4 bases and J by 4 bases; unmatched bases: 11. The CDR3 contains 17 residues.